Presented here are 14 T cell receptor beta chains from one specimen sequenced in a study of spatial heterogeneity in lung cancer. TCRdb re-analysed the 5' RACE reads in MiXCR, keeping a single row per CDR3 protein. The table has tens of thousands of distinct CDR3 sequences, roughly 5.4% seen once. Time point here: blood at routine non-recurrence follow-up after resection. The sequenced sample was PBMCs, obtained at follow-up. These receptor sequences come from a female donor with early-stage non-small cell lung cancer.

This clonotype was seen more than once but under ten times. The chain is built from TRBV7-2 and TRBJ2-7; no clear D gene. Germline values: CDR1 SGHTA, CDR2 FQGNSA. This CDR3 spans 15 amino acids. V shed 1 base and J shed 4 bases, with 14 bases lying between them. The chain's CDR3 is CASSLGGLHAYEQYF. The CDR3 region has the DNA TGTGCCAGCAGCTTAGGTGGTCTCCATGCGTACGAGCAGTACTTC.

Ten or more counts support this clonotype. The chain combines TRBV12-3 or TRBV12-4 with TRBJ2-1; D is unclear. Trimming shortened V by 3 bases and J by 6 bases, and 12 bases separated the two germline ends. The CDR3 consists of 14 residues. This chain's CDR3 is CASSFDPVVNEQFF. In nucleotides, the CDR3 is TGTGCCAGCAGTTTCGACCCCGTGGTCAATGAGCAGTTCTTC.

This clonotype was detected ten times or more. The chain links TRBV7-2 to TRBJ2-1; TRBD1 aligns across 8 bases. J was trimmed by 0 bases and V by 3 bases; bases with no gene match: 4. CDR1 is SGHTA and CDR2 is FQGNSA in the germline V gene. The CDR3 has 16 amino acids. The CDR3 spells CASSFTGGNSYNEQFF. The CDR3, as DNA: TGTGCCAGCAGCTTTACAGGGGGAAACTCCTACAATGAGCAGTTCTTC.

At least ten counts were recorded for this clonotype. This chain links TRBV7-2 with TRBJ2-7, with D perhaps TRBD2 (5 bases). Germline V lookup: CDR1 SGHTA, CDR2 FQGNSA. There are 16 residues in the CDR3. V was clipped by 1 base and J by 1 base, with 14 bases between them. CDR3: CASSLVGGPLSYEQYF. CDR3 DNA sequence: TGTGCCAGCAGCTTAGTGGGCGGGCCCCTTTCCTACGAGCAGTACTTC.

The rearrangement uses TRBV10-3 and TRBJ2-7, with D unresolved. The CDR3 has 14 amino acids. V lost 0 bases to trimming and J lost 4 bases, with 10 bases between them. Germline V lookup: CDR1 ENHRY, CDR2 SYGVKD. This CDR3 is CAISESRGEYEQYF. CDR3 DNA sequence: TGTGCCATCAGTGAGTCGAGAGGCGAGTACGAGCAGTACTTC.

This clonotype was counted ten times or more. The rearrangement joins TRBV5-4 to TRBJ1-1; 11 nucleotides align to TRBD1. The CDR3 extends over 16 amino acids. The V gene end was trimmed by 4 bases and the J gene end by 1 base; junction bases not matched to a gene: 6. Germline V lookup: CDR1 SGHNT, CDR2 YYREEE (reference sequence). CDR3 sequence (DNA): TGTGCCAGCAGCGGGGACAGGGGGGGTTCGAACACTGAAGCTTTCTTT. Amino acids: CASSGDRGGSNTEAFF.

This clonotype was detected many times. This chain links TRBV7-2 with TRBJ2-3, with 7 bases fitting TRBD2. This CDR3 comprises 15 residues. The V segment lost 1 base and the J segment 2 bases; nucleotides outside the gene matches: 3. Germline-derived CDR1 and CDR2 are SGHTA and FQGNSA. The CDR3 sequence is CASSLVGTNTDTQYF. CDR3 nucleotide sequence: TGTGCCAGCAGCTTAGTGGGGACTAACACAGATACGCAGTATTTT.

Comments on this clonotype: Since a much larger clone is just one base distant, this may be a read error. Likely a read error: the CDR3 ends without its conserved phenylalanine or tryptophan. The chain links TRBV5-1 to TRBJ2-7; D is unclear. This CDR3 has 13 amino acids. V lost 4 bases, J lost 2 bases, and 10 bases lay in between. Germline V gene sequence: CDR1 SGHRS, CDR2 YFSETQ. CDR3 amino acids: CASSKAETYEQYS. The CDR3 nucleotides are TGCGCCAGCAGCAAGGCTGAGACCTACGAGCAGTACTCC.

This clonotype was picked up many times. This chain connects TRBV14 to TRBJ1-6, with D possibly being TRBD1 (5 bases). The CDR3 loop spans 14 amino acids. Trimming pared 1 base from V and 9 bases from J, leaving 10 bases between. Germline V CDR1 and CDR2: SGHDN, FVKESK. CDR3 protein: CASSQGGAGSPLHF. CDR3 nucleotide sequence: TGTGCCAGCAGCCAAGGAGGGGCGGGTTCACCCCTCCACTTT.

This clonotype was recorded at least ten times. The chain joins TRBV28 to TRBJ2-2; no firm D call. Trimming left V 6 bases short and J 0 bases short, with 11 bases between. Germline V lookup: CDR1 MDHEN, CDR2 SYDVKM. The CDR3 spans 15 residues. The chain's CDR3 is CASSLAGTNTGELFF. In nucleotides, the CDR3 is TGTGCCAGCAGCCTTGCAGGAACGAACACCGGGGAGCTGTTTTTT.

This clonotype was counted at least ten times. The V call is TRBV6-6, the J call TRBJ2-6, with D perhaps matching TRBD2 (6 bases). Germline CDR1 and CDR2: MNHNY and SVGAGI (reference sequence). V gave up 4 bases and J gave up 0 bases, with 16 bases separating them. The CDR3 has 18 amino acids. This CDR3 reads CASSSRGGDPSGANVLTF. The CDR3 DNA reads TGTGCCAGCAGTTCCCGGGGCGGGGACCCCTCTGGGGCCAACGTCCTGACTTTC.

There are a few counts of this clonotype. This chain links TRBV10-2 with TRBJ2-5, with a possible D match to TRBD2 (5 bases). V gave up 3 bases and J gave up 5 bases, with 7 bases separating them. Germline CDR1 WSHSY, CDR2 SAAADI. This CDR3 has 12 residues. CDR3 nucleotide sequence: TGCGCCAGCAGTGAAAGAGGGGAGACCCAGTACTTC. Its translation: CASSERGETQYF.

This chain joins TRBV24-1 and TRBJ2-1; D may match TRBD1 or TRBD2 (5 bases each). The V gene's germline CDR1 is KGHDR and CDR2 SFDVKD. With 2 bases removed from V and 3 bases from J, the gap between germline ends came to 34 bases. The CDR3 loop spans 23 amino acids. The CDR3 DNA reads TGTGCCACCAGTGATTCGGATAGGGACGTCCACCGAGGAAAAAAAGATAACTACAATGAGCAGTTCTTC. Translating it yields CATSDSDRDVHRGKKDNYNEQFF.

This clonotype occurred many times. The chain is built from TRBV20-1 and TRBJ2-4; D is possibly TRBD2 (6 bases). Germline CDR1 reads DFQATT; CDR2 reads SNEGSKA (reference sequence). Trimming shortened V by 3 bases and J by 6 bases, and 12 bases separated the two germline ends. This CDR3 has 13 amino acids. The CDR3 protein is CSARGGGGNIQYF. For the CDR3, the DNA is TGCAGTGCTAGGGGGGGAGGCGGAAACATTCAGTACTTC.